This T cell receptor gamma chain was recorded in a study of human gamma delta and Vdelta1 T cells. About this clone itself: What it binds is not known. Additional DNA sequences in this sample encode the identical CDR3.

The CDR3 is 13 amino acids. V shed 4 bases and J 0 bases; nucleotides not matched to a gene: 3. CDR1 and CDR2 from the germline V gene are VENAVY and YDSYNSRV. The study, taken as a whole, reports: Polyclonal Delta One T cells reportedly showed broad cytotoxic targeting of acute myeloid leukemia.

TCRdb reprocessed the PCR reads through CATT. Among about 4,500 gamma-chain clones listed, about 32% were seen once. Sample: Vdelta1 gamma-delta T cells from blood grown in culture (DOT cells). The chain is built from TRGV8 and TRGJ1 or TRGJ2. The receptor comes from a human donor in good health. The CDR3 protein is CATWDLNYYKKLF. The CDR3 region has the DNA TGTGCCACCTGGGACCTGAATTATTATAAGAAACTCTTT.